The entry below describes one TCR beta chain. This sample was taken from a study of T cell responses to AZD1222 COVID-19 vaccine. V was shortened by 0 bases and J by 8 bases, with 13 bases between the two germline ends. Germline CDR1 is GTSNPN and CDR2 is SVGIG (reference sequence). The CDR3 has 13 residues. Sequencing used immunoSEQ multiplex PCR; TCRdb keeps in-frame clones, though not all of them. This table holds about 150,000 clones, about 92% found once. The TCR was taken from an adult who received the AZD1222 COVID-19 vaccine. Sequencing was performed on peripheral blood, taken 28 days after the second AZD1222 dose. This chain joins TRBV30 and TRBJ1-2; D may be TRBD1 (5 bases). The CDR3 DNA sequence: TGTGCCTGGAGTGTTACGTGGGGCAGGGGCTACACCTTC. Translating it yields CAWSVTWGRGYTF.